The entry that follows covers one T cell receptor (beta chain) sequence. Produced via immunoSEQ multiplex PCR; TCRdb's table is partial and in-frame only. The sample gives approximately 82,000 clones, about 86% of which show up once; 6.5% is in the top ten. These data are taken from a study of OX40 agonist ivuxolimab in advanced cancers. V gave up 3 bases and J gave up 12 bases; unmatched junction bases: 13. This CDR3 region has 15 residues. Looked up from germline, CDR1 is SEHNR and CDR2 is FQNEAQ (reference sequence). The gene calls are TRBV7-9 and TRBJ2-1, with TRBD2 identical over 8 bases. This clonotype originated in an adult with an advanced solid tumor such as melanoma, head and neck, liver or kidney cancer. The sequencing used CD4+ or CD8+ T cells sorted from blood, collected in a trial of the OX40 agonist ivuxolimab. CDR3 nucleotide sequence: TGTGCCAGCAGCTTTACGGGACTAGGGTTAGGGGTGCAGTTCTTC. Its translation is CASSFTGLGLGVQFF.